This T cell receptor beta chain was identified in a study of graft-versus-host responses after intestinal transplantation. Background on the study: Anti-thymocyte globulin induction preceded three to four years of tacrolimus and steroid maintenance in all recipients. General study points: Some patients had graft-donor T cell macrochimerism, and their allografts showed high graft-versus-host to host-versus-graft clonal ratios.

As to this clone: As yet, its antigen is unknown.

The table came from immunoSEQ multiplex PCR; TCRdb's copy has only in-frame clones and leaves some out. The sample yields just over 40,000 clones, 90% to 95% seen once. The CDR3 sequence is 14 residues long. The germline gives CDR1 SEHNR, CDR2 FQNEAQ (reference sequence). V lost 5 bases and J lost 4; bases outside the gene matches: 6. Specimen: unstimulated CD8+ T cells sorted from spleen or lymph node cells, collected before transplant. The TCR comes from a human donor who was the organ donor for an intestinal transplant. The chain links TRBV7-9 to TRBJ2-3; 7 nucleotides agree with TRBD2. CDR3 in DNA: TGTGCCAGCAGCCCCGCGGGGGACGCAGATACGCAGTATTTT. Encoded protein: CASSPAGDADTQYF.